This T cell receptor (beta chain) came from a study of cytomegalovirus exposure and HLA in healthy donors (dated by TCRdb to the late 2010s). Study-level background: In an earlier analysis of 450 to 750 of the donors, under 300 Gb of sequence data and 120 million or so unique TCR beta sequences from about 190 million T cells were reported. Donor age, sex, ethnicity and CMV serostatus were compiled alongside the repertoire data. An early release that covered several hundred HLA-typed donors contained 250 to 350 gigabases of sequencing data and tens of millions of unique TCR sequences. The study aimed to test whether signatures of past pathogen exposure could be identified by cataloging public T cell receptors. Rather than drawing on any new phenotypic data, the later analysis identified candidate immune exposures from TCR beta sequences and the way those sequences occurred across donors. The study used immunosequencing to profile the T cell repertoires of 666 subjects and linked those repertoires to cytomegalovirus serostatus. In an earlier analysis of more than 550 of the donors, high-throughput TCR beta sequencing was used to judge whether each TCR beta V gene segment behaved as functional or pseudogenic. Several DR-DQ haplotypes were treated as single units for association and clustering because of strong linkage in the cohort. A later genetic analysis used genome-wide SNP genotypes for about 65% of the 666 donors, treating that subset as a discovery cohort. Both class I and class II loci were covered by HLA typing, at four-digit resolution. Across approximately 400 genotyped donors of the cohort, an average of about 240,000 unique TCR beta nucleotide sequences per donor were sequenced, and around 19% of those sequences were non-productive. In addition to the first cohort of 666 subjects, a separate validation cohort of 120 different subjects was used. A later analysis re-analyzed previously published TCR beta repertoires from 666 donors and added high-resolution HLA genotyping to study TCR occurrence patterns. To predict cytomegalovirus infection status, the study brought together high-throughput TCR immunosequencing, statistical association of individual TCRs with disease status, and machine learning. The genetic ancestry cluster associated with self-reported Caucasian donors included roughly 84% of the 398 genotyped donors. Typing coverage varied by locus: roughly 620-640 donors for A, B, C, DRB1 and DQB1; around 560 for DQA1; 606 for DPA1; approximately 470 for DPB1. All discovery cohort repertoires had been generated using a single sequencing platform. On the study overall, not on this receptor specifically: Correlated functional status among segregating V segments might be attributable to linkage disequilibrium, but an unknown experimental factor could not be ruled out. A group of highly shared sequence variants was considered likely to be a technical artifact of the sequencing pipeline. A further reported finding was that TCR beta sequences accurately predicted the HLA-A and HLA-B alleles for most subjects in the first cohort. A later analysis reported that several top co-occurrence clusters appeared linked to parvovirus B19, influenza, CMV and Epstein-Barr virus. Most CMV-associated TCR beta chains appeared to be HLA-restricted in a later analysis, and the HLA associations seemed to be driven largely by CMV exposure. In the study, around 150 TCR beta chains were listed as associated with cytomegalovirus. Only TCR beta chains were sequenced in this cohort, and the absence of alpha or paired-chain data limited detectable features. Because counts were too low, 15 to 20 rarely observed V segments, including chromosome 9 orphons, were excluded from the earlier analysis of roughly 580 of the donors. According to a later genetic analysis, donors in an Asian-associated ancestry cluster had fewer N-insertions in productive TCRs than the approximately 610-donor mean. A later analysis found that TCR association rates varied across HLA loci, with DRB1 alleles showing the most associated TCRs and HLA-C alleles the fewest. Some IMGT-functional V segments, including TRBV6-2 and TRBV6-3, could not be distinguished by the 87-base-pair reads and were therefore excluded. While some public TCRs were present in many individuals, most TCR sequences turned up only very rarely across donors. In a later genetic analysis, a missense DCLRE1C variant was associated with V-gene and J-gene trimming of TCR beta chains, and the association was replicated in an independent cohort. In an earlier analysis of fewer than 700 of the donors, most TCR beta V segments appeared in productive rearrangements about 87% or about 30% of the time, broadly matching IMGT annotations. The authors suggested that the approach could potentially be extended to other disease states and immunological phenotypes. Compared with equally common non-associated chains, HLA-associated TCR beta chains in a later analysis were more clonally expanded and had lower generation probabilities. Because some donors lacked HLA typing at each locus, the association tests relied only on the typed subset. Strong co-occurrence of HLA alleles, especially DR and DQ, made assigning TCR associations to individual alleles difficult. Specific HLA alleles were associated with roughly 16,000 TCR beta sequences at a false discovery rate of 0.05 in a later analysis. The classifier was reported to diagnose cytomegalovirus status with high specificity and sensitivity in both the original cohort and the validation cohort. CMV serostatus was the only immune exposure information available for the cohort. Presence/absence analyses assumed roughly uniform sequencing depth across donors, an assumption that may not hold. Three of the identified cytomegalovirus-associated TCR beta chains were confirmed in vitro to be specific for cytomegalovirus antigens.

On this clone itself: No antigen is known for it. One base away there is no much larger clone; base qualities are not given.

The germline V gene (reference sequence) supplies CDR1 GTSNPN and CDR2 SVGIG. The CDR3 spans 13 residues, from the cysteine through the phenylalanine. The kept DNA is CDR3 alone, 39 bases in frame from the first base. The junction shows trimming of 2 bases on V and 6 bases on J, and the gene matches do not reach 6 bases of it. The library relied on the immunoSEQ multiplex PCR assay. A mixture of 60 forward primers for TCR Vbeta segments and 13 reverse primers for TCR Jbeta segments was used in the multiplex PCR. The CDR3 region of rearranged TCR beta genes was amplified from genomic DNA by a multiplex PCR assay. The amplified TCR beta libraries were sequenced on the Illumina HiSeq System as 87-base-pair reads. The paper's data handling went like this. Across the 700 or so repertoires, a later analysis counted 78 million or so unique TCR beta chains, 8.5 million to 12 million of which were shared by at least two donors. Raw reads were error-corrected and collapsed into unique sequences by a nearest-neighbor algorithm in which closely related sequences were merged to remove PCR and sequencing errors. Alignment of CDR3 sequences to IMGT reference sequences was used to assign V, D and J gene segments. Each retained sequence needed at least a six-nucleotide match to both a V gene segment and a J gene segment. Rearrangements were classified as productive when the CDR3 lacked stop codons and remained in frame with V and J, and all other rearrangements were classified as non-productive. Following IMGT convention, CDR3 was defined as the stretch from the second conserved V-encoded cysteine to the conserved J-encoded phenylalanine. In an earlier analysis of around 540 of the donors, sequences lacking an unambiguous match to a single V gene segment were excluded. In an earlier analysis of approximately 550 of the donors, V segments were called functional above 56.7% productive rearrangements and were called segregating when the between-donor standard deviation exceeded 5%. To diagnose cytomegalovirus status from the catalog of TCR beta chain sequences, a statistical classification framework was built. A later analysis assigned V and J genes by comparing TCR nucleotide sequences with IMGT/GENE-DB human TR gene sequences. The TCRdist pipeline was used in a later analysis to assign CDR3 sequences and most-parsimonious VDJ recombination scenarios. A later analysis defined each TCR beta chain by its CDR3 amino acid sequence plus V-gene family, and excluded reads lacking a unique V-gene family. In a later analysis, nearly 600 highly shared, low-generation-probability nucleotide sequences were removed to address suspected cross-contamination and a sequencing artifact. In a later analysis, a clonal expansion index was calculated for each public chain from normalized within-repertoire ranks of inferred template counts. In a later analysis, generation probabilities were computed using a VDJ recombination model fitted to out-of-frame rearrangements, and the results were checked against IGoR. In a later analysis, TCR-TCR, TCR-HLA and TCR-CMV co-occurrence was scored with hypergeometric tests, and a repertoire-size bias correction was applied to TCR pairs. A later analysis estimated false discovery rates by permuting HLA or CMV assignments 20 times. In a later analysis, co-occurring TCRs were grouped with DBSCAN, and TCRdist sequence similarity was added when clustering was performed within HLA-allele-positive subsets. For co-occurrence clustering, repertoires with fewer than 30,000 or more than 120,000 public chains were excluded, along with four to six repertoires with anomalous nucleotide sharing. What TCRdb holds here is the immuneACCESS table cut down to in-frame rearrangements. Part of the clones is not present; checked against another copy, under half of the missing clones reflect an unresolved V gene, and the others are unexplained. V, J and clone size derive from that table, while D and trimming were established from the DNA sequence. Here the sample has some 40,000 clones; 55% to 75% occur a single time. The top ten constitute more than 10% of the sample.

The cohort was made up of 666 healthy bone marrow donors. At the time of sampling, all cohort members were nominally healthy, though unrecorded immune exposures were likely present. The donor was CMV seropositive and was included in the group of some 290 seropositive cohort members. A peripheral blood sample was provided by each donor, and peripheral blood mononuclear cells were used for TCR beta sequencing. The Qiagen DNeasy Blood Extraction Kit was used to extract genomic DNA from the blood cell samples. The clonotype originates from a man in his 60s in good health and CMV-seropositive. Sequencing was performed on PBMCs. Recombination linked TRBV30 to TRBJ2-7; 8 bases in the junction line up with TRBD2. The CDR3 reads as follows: CAWSRAGVIEQYF. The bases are TGTGCCTGGAGTAGAGCGGGAGTAATCGAGCAGTACTTC.